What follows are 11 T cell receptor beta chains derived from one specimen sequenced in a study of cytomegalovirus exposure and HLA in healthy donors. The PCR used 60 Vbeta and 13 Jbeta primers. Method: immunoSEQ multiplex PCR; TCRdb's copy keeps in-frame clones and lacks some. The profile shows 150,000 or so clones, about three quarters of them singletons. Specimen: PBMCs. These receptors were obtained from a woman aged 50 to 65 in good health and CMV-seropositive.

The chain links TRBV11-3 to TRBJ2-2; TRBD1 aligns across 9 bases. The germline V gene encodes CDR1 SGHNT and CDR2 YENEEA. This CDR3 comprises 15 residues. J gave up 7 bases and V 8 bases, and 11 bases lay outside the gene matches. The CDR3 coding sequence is TGTGCCAGCGGGCGGGGTACAGGGGGCATCGGGGAGCTGTTTTTT. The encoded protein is CASGRGTGGIGELFF. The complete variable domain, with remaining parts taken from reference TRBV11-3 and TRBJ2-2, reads EAGVVQSPRYKIIEKKQPVAFWCNPISGHNTLYWYLQNLGQGPELLIRYENEEAVDDSQLPKDRFSAERLKGVDSTLKIQPAELGDSAVYLCASGRGTGGIGELFFGEGSRLTVL.

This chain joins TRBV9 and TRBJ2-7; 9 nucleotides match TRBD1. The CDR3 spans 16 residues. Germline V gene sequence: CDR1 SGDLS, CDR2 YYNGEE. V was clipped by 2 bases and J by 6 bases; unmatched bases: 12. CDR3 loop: CASSVGPGQGEGEQYF. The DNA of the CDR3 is TGTGCCAGCAGCGTCGGTCCGGGACAGGGAGAAGGCGAGCAGTACTTC.

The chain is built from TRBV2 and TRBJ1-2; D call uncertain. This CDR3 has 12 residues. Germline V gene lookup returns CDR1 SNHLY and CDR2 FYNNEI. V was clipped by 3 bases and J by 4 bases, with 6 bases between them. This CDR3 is CASSDPGYGYTF. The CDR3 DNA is TGTGCCAGCAGTGATCCGGGCTATGGCTACACCTTC.

CDR3 nucleotide sequence: TGTGCCAGCAGGACGGACGCAACAGGAGGGGGCGGCTACACCTTC. Translation gives CASRTDATGGGGYTF. The chain has TRBV7-2 and TRBJ1-2, with TRBD1 identical over 7 bases. This CDR3 is 15 amino acids long. J gave up 8 bases and V 6 bases, and 15 bases lay outside the gene matches. CDR1 SGHTA and CDR2 FQGNSA come from the germline V gene. Looking up the rest from reference TRBV7-2 and TRBJ1-2 gives the full variable domain: GAGVSQSPSNKVTEKGKDVELRCDPISGHTALYWYRQSLGQGLEFLIYFQGNSAPDKSGLPSDRFSAERTGGSVSTLTIQRTQQEDSAVYLCASRTDATGGGGYTFGSGTRLTVV.

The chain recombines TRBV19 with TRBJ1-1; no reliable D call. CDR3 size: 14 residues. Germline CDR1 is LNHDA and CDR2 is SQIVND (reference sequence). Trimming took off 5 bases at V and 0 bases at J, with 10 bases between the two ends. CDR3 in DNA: TGTGCCAGTAGTTTTTTCAGCGTGAACACTGAAGCTTTCTTT. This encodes CASSFFSVNTEAFF.

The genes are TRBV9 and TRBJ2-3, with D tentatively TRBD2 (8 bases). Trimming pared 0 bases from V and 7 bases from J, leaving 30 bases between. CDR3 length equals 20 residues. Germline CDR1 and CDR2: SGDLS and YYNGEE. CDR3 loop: CASSVEGAWISGSAGNTQYF. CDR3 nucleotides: TGTGCCAGCAGCGTAGAGGGGGCCTGGATCAGCGGGAGTGCTGGTAATACGCAGTATTTT.

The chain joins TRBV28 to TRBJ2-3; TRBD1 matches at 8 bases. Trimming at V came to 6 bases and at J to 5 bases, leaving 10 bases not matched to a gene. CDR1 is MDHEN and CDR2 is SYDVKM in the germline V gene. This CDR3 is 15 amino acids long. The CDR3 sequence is CASSPGQVLRDTQYF. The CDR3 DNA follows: TGTGCCAGCAGCCCGGGACAGGTACTGCGAGATACGCAGTATTTT. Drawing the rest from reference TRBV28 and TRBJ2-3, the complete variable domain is DVKVTQSSRYLVKRTGEKVFLECVQDMDHENMFWYRQDPGLGLRLIYFSYDVKMKEKGDIPEGYSVSREKKERFSLILESASTNQTSMYLCASSPGQVLRDTQYFGPGTRLTVL.

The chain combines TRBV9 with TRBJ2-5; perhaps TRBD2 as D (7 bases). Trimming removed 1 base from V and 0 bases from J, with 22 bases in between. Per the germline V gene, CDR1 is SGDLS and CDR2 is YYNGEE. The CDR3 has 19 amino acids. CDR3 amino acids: CASSVIRGWISGYQETQYF. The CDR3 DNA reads TGTGCCAGCAGCGTAATTAGGGGGTGGATTAGCGGGTACCAAGAGACCCAGTACTTC.

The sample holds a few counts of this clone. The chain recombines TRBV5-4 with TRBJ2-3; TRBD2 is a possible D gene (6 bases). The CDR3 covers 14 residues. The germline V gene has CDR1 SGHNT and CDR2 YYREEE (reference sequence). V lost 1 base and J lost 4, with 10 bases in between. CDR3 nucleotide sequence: TGTGCCAGCAGCTTGATAGCGGTCCCAGATACGCAGTATTTT. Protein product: CASSLIAVPDTQYF.

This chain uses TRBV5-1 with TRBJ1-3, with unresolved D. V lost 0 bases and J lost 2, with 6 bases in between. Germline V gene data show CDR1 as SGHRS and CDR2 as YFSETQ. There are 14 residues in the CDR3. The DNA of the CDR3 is TGCGCCAGCAGCTTGGCAGCGACTGGAAACACCATATATTTT. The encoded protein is CASSLAATGNTIYF.

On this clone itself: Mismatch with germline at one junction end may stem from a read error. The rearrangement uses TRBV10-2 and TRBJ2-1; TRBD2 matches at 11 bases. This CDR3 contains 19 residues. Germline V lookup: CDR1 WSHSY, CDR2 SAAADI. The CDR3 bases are TGCGCCAGCAGTGATGTCCCGGGACTAGCGGTTCTGTGGAACAATGGGCAGTTCTTC. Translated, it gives CASSDVPGLAVLWNNGQFF.